Presented here are 6 T cell receptor beta chains from one specimen sequenced in a study of blood T cell repertoires in COVID-19. Repertoires were generated with immunoSEQ multiplex PCR, while TCRdb's copy carries only in-frame clones and drops some. The data contain some 200,000 clones, about 93% of them seen just once; the ten biggest clones take up 0.45% to 0.65%. Sequenced: peripheral blood. The receptors here all came from a man aged 45-60 years with acute or convalescent COVID-19.

This clone appeared once. The chain has TRBV6-2 or TRBV6-3 and TRBJ1-2; no clear D gene. The CDR3 is made up of 13 amino acids. The V end lost 4 bases, the J end lost 3 bases, and 9 bases lay between the germline ends. In germline, CDR1 is MNHEY, CDR2 SVGEGT. CDR3 in amino acids: CASSSGDYYGYTF. Here the CDR3 DNA reads TGTGCCAGCAGTTCGGGAGATTACTATGGCTACACCTTC.

This clone showed up just a few times. The V and J genes are TRBV16 and TRBJ1-3; 7 nucleotides line up with TRBD1. The CDR3 runs to 18 residues. Losses at the gene ends were 4 bases for V and 3 bases for J; bases not matched to a gene: 15. Per germline, CDR1 KGHSY and CDR2 FQNENV. DNA of the CDR3: TGTGCCAGCAGCCGTCGATACGCGGGACAGAACAGTGGAAACACCATATATTTT. Encoded protein: CASSRRYAGQNSGNTIYF.

The CDR3 is CASSLNSYEQYV. In DNA, the CDR3 is TGTGCCAGCAGTTTAAACAGCTACGAGCAGTACGTC. V usage is TRBV6-2 or TRBV6-3 and J usage is TRBJ2-7; D is unclear. Per the germline V gene, CDR1 is MNHEY and CDR2 is SVGEGT. With 4 bases removed from V and 3 bases from J, the gap between germline ends came to 7 bases. The CDR3 has 12 residues.

V gene TRBV24-1 combines with J gene TRBJ2-5, with D possibly being TRBD2 (5 bases). The CDR3 contains 13 residues. The V gene lost 3 bases and the J gene lost 6 bases, with 10 bases spanning the gap. The germline CDR1 and CDR2 sequences are KGHDR and SFDVKD. The CDR3 DNA is TGTGCCACCAGTGATCCAGAGGGAAAGACCCAGTACTTC. It specifies CATSDPEGKTQYF.

V is TRBV30 and J is TRBJ1-1; D perhaps matches TRBD1 (6 bases). V lost 2 bases to trimming and J lost 5 bases, with 15 bases between them. This CDR3 comprises 14 residues. Germline CDR1 reads GTSNPN; CDR2 reads SVGIG (reference sequence). Here the CDR3 DNA reads TGTGCCTGGAGTCGGACAGTACTTGGAACTGAAGCTTTCTTT. It is translated as CAWSRTVLGTEAFF.

The V and J genes are TRBV2 and TRBJ1-1, with 7 bases fitting TRBD1. The ends lost 7 bases at V and 5 bases at J; junction bases unmatched: 7. The CDR3 covers 13 residues. Germline-derived CDR1 and CDR2 are SNHLY and FYNNEI. The CDR3 sequence: CASKTGLWTEAFF. Here the CDR3 DNA reads TGTGCCAGCAAGACAGGGCTGTGGACTGAAGCTTTCTTT.